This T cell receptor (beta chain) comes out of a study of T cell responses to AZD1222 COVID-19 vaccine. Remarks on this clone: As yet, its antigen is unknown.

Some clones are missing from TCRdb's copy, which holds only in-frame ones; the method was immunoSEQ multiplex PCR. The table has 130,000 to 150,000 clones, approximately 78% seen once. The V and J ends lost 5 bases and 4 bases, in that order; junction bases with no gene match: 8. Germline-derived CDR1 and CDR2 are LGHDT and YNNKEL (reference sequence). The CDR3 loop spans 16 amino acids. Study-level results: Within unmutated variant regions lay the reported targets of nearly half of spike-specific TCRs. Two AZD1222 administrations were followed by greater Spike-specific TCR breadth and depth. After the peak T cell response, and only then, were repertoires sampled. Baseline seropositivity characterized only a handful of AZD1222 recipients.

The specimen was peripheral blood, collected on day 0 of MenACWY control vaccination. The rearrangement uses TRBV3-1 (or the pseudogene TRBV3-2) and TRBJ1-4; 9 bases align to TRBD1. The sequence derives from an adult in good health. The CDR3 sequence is CASSVGWGQGNEKLFF. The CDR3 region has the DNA TGTGCCAGCAGCGTCGGGTGGGGACAGGGTAATGAAAAACTGTTTTTT.